In its sample, the clone carrying this T cell receptor beta chain was seen a few times. Its antigen is currently unknown. This entry belongs to a study of T cells after yellow fever vaccination. TCRdb processed the 5' RACE reads anew with MiXCR; each CDR3 protein has one entry. This sample has under 600,000 distinct CDR3 sequences, with just over 20% found just once. The study's findings and limits: In FACS-sorted repertoires, abundant clonotypes from the bulk population could appear as contaminants.

The sample here was PBMCs, taken approximately 22 days after the first yellow fever vaccination. The TCR originated in a man aged 18 to 30 who received the YFV17D yellow fever vaccine.

In DNA, the CDR3 is TGTGCCAGCAGCTTCAGGAGAGCCTACGAGCAGTACTTC. This gives the protein CASSFRRAYEQYF. The genes are TRBV5-6 and TRBJ2-7; D gene ambiguous. The germline CDR1 and CDR2 sequences are SGHDT and YYEEEE. This CDR3 is 13 amino acids long. Trimming pared 2 bases from V and 2 bases from J, leaving 8 bases between.